These T cell receptor beta chains were read from a single sample in a study of cytomegalovirus exposure and HLA in healthy donors. Profiled with immunoSEQ multiplex PCR; TCRdb holds only in-frame clones, not every one. The sample table includes tens of thousands of clones. The sequencing sample was made of PBMCs. All receptors derive from a woman in her sixties in good health and CMV-seronegative. The CDR3 runs from the conserved cysteine through the conserved F or W. The D gene is left open where the match is weak.

TGTGCCAGCAGTTTTCGGCGGGACACAGATACGCAGTATTTT CASSFRRDTDTQYF - TRBJ2-3 TRBV27
TGTGCCAGCAGCTTATATCTAGCGGGACACTACGAGCAGTACTTC CASSLYLAGHYEQYF TRBD2 TRBJ2-7 TRBV7-9
TGTGCCAGTAGTATAATGGCGGGTGTGGAGACCCAGTACTTC CASSIMAGVETQYF - TRBJ2-5 TRBV19
TGCAGCGTAACGGTTAATGAAAAACTGTTTTTT CSVTVNEKLFF - TRBJ1-4 TRBV29-1
TGTGCCAGCAGCCAGGACATGTACACTGAAGCTTTCTTT CASSQDMYTEAFF - TRBJ1-1 TRBV4-2
TGCGCCAGCAGCCTAGGGACAGGGGAAAATGAGCAGTTCTTC CASSLGTGENEQFF TRBD1 TRBJ2-1 TRBV5-1
TGTGCCAACAAAACTAGCGGTTCCTTCTACGAGCAGTACTTC CANKTSGSFYEQYF - TRBJ2-7 TRBV21-1
TGCGCCAGCAATCGCGGGGACTCCTACGAGCAGTACTTC CASNRGDSYEQYF - TRBJ2-7 TRBV5-1
TGTGCCAGTAGGAGTGGACAGTCGGACTATGGCTACACCTTC CASRSGQSDYGYTF - TRBJ1-2 TRBV19
TGCGCCAGCAGTCAATCGAGGACGGGAGGAACAGGCCAAAGAGACGACGAGCAGTACTTC CASSQSRTGGTGQRDDEQYF TRBD2 TRBJ2-7 TRBV23-1
TGTGCCAGCAGCTCCCTCCGAGGCGTAACTAATGAAAAACTGTTTTTT CASSSLRGVTNEKLFF - TRBJ1-4 TRBV7-6
TGTGCCAGTGGGACAGGGGTATTCGAGCAGTACTTC CASGTGVFEQYF TRBD1 TRBJ2-7 TRBV19